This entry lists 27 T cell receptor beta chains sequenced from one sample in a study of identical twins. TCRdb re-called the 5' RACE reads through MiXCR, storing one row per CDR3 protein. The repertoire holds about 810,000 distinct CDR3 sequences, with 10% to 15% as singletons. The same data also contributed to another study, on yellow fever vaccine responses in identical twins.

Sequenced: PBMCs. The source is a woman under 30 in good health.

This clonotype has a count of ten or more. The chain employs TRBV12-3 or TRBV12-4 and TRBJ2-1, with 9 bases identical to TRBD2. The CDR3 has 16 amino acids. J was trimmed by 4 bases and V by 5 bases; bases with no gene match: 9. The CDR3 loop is CASSPYPGLAYNEQFF. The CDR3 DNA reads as TGTGCCAGCAGTCCTTATCCGGGACTAGCTTACAATGAGCAGTTCTTC.

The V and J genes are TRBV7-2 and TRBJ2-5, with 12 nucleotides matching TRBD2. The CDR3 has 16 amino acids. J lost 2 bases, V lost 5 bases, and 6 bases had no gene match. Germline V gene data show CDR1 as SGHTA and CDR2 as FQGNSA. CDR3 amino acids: CASSQTSGSVQETQYF. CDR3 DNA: TGTGCCAGCAGCCAGACTAGCGGGAGTGTGCAAGAGACCCAGTACTTC.

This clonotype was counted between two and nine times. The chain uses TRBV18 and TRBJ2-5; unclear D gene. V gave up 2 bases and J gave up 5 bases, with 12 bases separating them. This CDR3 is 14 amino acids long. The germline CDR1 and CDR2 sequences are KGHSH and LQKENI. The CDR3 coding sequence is TGTGCCAGCTCACCATATCATGGGGATGAGACCCAGTACTTC. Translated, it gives CASSPYHGDETQYF.

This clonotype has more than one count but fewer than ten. The CDR3 protein is CASKSEELSNLFF. For the CDR3, the DNA is TGCGCCAGCAAGAGTGAGGAGCTTTCTAATCTTTTCTTT. The J gene is TRBJ1-1, the V gene TRBV10-1; D ambiguous. Germline V gene sequence: CDR1 WNHNN, CDR2 SYGVQD (reference sequence). The CDR3 has 13 amino acids. Between the trimmed V and J ends, which lost 7 bases and 13 bases, there was a span of 22 bases.

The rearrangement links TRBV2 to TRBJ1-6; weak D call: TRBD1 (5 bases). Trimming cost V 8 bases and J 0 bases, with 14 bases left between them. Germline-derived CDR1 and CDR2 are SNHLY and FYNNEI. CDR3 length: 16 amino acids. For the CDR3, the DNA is TGTGCCAGCCTGGCTGGGGGAGTCTCCTATAATTCACCCCTCCACTTT. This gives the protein CASLAGGVSYNSPLHF.

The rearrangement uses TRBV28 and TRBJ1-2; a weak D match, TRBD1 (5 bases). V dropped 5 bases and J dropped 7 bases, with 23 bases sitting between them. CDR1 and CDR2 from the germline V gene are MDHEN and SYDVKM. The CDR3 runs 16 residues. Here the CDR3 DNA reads TGTGCCAGCAGTCTTTCCCCAGGGACCACCTTGGCTGGCTACACCTTC. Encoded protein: CASSLSPGTTLAGYTF.

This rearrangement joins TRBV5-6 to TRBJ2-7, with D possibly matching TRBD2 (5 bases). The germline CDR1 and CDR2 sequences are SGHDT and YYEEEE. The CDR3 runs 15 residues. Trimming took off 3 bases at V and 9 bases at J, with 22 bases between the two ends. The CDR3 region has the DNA TGTGCCAGCAGCTCCTTATCCGCGGGTCCTACGAGGCAGTACTTC. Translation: CASSSLSAGPTRQYF.

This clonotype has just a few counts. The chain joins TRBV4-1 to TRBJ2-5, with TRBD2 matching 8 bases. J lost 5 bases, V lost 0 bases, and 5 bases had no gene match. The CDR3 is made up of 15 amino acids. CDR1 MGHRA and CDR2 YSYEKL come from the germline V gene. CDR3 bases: TGCGCCAGCAGCCAAGACCCGGGGGGGGATGAGACCCAGTACTTC. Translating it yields CASSQDPGGDETQYF.

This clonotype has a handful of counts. The CDR3 DNA follows: TGCGCCAGCAGCTTGGTTGGCAGGGGGACGGTTCGGAGAATTTACGAGCAGTACTTC. This gives the protein CASSLVGRGTVRRIYEQYF. The chain uses TRBV5-1 and TRBJ2-7, with TRBD1 matching 7 bases. From germline, CDR1 is SGHRS and CDR2 YFSETQ. The CDR3 runs 19 residues. The V and J ends lost 0 bases and 4 bases, in that order; junction bases with no gene match: 19. Based on the CDR3 plus reference TRBV5-1 and TRBJ2-7, the full variable domain is KAGVTQTPRYLIKTRGQQVTLSCSPISGHRSVSWYQQTPGQGLQFLFEYFSETQRNKGNFPGRFSGRQFSNSRSEMNVSTLELGDSALYLCASSLVGRGTVRRIYEQYFGPGTRLTVT.

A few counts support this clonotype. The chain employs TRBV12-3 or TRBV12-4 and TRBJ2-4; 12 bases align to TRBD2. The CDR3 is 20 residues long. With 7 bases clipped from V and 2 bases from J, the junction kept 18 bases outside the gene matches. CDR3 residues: CASTAHTGTSGWLSKNIQYF. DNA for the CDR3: TGTGCCAGCACAGCCCACACCGGGACTAGCGGGTGGCTTTCCAAAAACATTCAGTACTTC.

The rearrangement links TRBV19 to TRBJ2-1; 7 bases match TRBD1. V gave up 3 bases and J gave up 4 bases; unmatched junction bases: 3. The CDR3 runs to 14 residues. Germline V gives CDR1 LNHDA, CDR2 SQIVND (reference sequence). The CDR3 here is CASSMGQLYNEQFF. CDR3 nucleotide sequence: TGTGCCAGTAGTATGGGACAGCTTTACAATGAGCAGTTCTTC.

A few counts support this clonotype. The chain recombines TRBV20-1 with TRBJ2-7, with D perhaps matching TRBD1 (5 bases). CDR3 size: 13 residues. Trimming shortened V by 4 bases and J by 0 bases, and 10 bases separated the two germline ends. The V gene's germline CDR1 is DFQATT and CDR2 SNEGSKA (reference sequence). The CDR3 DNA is TGCAGTGCTATATACAGGAGCTCCTACGAGCAGTACGTC. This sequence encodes CSAIYRSSYEQYV.

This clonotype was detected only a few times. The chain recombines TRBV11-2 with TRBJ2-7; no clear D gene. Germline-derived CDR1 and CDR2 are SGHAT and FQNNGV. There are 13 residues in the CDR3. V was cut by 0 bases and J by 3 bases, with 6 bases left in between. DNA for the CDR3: TGTGCCAGCAGCTTAGAGGTTGTCTACGAGCAGTACGTC. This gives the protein CASSLEVVYEQYV.

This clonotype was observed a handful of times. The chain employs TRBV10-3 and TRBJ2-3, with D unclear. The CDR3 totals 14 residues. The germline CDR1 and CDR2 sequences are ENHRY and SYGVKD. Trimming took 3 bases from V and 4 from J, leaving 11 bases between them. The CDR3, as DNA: TGTGCCATCAGTGATGGTCCAGAGGCAGATACGCAGTATTTT. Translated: CAISDGPEADTQYF.

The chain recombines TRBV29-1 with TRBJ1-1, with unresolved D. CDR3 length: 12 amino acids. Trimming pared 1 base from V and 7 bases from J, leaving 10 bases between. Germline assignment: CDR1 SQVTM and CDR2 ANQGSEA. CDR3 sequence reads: CSVEVLTDEAFF. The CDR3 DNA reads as TGCAGCGTTGAAGTTTTGACGGATGAAGCTTTCTTT.

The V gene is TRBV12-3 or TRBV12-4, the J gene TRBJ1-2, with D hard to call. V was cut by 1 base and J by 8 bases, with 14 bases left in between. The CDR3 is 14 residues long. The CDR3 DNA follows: TGTGCCAGCAGTTTAGTGGCCGAAGTGGAGGGCTACACCTTC. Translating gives CASSLVAEVEGYTF.

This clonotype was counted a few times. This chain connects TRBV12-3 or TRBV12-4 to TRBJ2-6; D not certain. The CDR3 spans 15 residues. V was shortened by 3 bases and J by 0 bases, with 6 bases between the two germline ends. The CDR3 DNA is TGTGCCAGCAGTTTTTGGGCCTCTGGGGCCAACGTCCTGACTTTC. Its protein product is CASSFWASGANVLTF.

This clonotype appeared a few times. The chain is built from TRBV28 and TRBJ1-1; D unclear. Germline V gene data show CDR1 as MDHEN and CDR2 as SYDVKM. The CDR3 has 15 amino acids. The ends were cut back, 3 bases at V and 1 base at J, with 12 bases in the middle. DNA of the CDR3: TGTGCCAGCAGTTTGAATTTTGGAGGGAACACTGAAGCTTTCTTT. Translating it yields CASSLNFGGNTEAFF. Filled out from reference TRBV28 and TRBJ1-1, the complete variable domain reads DVKVTQSSRYLVKRTGEKVFLECVQDMDHENMFWYRQDPGLGLRLIYFSYDVKMKEKGDIPEGYSVSREKKERFSLILESASTNQTSMYLCASSLNFGGNTEAFFGQGTRLTVV.

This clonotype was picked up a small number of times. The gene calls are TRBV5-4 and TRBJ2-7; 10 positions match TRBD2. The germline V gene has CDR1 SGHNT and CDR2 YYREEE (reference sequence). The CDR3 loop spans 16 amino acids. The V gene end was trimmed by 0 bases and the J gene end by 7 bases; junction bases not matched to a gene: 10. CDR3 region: CASSLAVSGGIGEQYF. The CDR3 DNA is TGTGCCAGCAGCTTGGCGGTTAGCGGGGGGATTGGGGAGCAGTACTTC.

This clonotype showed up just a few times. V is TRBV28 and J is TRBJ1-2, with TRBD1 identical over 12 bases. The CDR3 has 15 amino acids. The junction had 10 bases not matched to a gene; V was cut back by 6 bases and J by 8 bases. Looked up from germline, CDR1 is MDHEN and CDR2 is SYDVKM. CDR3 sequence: CASRGTGGASQGYTF. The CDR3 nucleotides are TGTGCCAGCAGAGGGACAGGGGGCGCCTCCCAAGGCTACACCTTC.

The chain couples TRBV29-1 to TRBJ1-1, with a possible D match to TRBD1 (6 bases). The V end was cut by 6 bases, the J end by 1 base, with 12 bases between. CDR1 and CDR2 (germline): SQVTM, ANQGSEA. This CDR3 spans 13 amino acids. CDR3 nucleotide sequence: TGCAGCGTGCGGGGGCAGGCGAACACTGAAGCTTTCTTT. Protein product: CSVRGQANTEAFF. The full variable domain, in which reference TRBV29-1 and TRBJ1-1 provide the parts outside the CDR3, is SAVISQKPSRDICQRGTSLTIQCQVDSQVTMMFWYRQQPGQSLTLIATANQGSEATYESGFVIDKFPISRPNLTFSTLTVSNMSPEDSSIYLCSVRGQANTEAFFGQGTRLTVV.

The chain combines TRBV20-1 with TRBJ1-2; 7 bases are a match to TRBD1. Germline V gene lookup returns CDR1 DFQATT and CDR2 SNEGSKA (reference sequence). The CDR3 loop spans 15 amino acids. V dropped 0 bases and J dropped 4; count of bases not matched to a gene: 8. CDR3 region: CSAREPGQRTYGYTF. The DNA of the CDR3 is TGCAGTGCTAGAGAGCCGGGACAGCGCACCTATGGCTACACCTTC.

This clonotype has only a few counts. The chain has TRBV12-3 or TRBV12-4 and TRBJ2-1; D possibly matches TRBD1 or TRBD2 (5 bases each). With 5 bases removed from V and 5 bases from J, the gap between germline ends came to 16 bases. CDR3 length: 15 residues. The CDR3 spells CASSDPWGSNNEQFF. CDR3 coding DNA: TGTGCCAGCAGTGACCCTTGGGGGTCAAACAATGAGCAGTTCTTC.

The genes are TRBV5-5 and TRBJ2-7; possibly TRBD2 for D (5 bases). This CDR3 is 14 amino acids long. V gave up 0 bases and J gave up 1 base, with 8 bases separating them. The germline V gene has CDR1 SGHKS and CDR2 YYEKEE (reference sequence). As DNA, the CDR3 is TGTGCCAGCAGCTTGGTCCGGGGTTCCTACGAGCAGTACGTC. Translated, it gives CASSLVRGSYEQYV.

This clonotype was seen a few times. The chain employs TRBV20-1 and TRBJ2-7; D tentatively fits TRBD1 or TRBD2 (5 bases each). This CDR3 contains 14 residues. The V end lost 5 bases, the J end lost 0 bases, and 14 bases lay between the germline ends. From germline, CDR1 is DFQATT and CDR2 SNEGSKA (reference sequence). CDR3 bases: TGCAGTGCTCAGGGACCGACGAGCTCCTACGAGCAGTACGTC. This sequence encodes CSAQGPTSSYEQYV.

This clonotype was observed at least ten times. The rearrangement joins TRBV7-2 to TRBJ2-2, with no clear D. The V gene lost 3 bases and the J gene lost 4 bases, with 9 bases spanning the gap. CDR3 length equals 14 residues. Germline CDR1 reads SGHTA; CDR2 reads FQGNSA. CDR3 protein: CASSFVPTTGELFF. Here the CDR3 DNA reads TGTGCCAGCAGCTTCGTACCCACCACCGGGGAGCTGTTTTTT. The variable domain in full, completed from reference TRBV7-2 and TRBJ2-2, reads GAGVSQSPSNKVTEKGKDVELRCDPISGHTALYWYRQSLGQGLEFLIYFQGNSAPDKSGLPSDRFSAERTGGSVSTLTIQRTQQEDSAVYLCASSFVPTTGELFFGEGSRLTVL.

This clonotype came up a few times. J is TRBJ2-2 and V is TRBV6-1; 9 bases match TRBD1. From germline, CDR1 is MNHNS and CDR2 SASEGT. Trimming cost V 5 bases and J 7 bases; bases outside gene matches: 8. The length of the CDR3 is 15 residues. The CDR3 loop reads CASSTQGALIGELFF. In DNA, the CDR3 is TGTGCCAGCAGTACACAGGGGGCGCTCATCGGGGAGCTGTTTTTT.